Listed below are T cell receptor beta chains from one sample, sequenced in a study of blood T cell repertoires in COVID-19. Sequencing used immunoSEQ multiplex PCR; TCRdb keeps in-frame clones, though not all of them. The data hold some 87,000 clones, with around 80% observed a single time. Sequenced: peripheral blood. These receptor sequences come from a man aged 45-60 years who had recovered from COVID-19. Each CDR3 is given with its conserved first and last residue. The D gene is left open where the match is weak. Expanded clones get a size class; other rows say once, few or many, or leave the size out.

clone_size cdr3_length d_call j_call v_call cdr3_aa cdr3_nt
NA 18 TRBD2 TRBJ2-1 TRBV7-8 CASSLGGSGSRDPNEQFF TGTGCCAGCAGCTTAGGGGGTAGCGGGAGTAGGGACCCTAATGAGCAGTTCTTC
NA 17 NA TRBJ2-6 TRBV13 CASSLSRIGSGANVLTF TGTGCCAGCAGCTTATCCAGGATTGGGTCCGGGGCCAACGTCCTGACTTTC
NA 14 NA TRBJ2-2 TRBV9 CASSTTGNTGELFF TGTGCCAGCAGTACTACAGGGAACACCGGGGAGCTGTTTTTT
NA 15 NA TRBJ2-1 TRBV23-1 CASSRLESSYNEQFF TGCGCCAGCAGTCGACTGGAGAGCTCCTACAATGAGCAGTTCTTC
few 15 TRBD2 TRBJ2-5 TRBV7-2 CASSPGLAESETQYF TGTGCCAGCAGCCCGGGACTAGCGGAGTCAGAGACCCAGTACTTC
NA 16 TRBD2 TRBJ2-5 TRBV5-1 CASSRVAGGVGETQYF TGCGCCAGCAGCCGGGTTGCGGGGGGCGTGGGAGAGACCCAGTACTTC
few 14 TRBD2 TRBJ2-7 TRBV3-1/TRBV3-2 CASSQLGGLARQYF TGTGCCAGCAGCCAACTGGGGGGACTAGCTCGTCAGTACTTC
NA 11 NA TRBJ2-1 TRBV19 CASRESNEQFF TGTGCCAGCCGGGAGAGTAATGAGCAGTTCTTC
once 16 NA TRBJ2-3 TRBV6-5 CASRYRDFYRTDTQYF TGTGCCAGCAGGTACCGGGACTTCTACCGCACAGATACGCAGTATTTT
NA 17 TRBD1 TRBJ1-2 TRBV18 CASSSGQGLRANYGYTF TGTGCCAGCTCTTCTGGACAGGGGCTTCGGGCCAACTATGGCTACACCTTC
NA 18 TRBD2 TRBJ2-3 TRBV19 CASSIGTSGGWGTDTQYF TGTGCCAGTAGTATTGGGACTAGCGGGGGGTGGGGCACAGATACGCAGTATTTT
NA 15 NA TRBJ1-1 TRBV7-2 CASSPIGYSNTEAFF TGTGCCAGCAGCCCCATCGGCTACAGCAACACTGAAGCTTTCTTT
NA 13 NA TRBJ2-7 TRBV12-3/TRBV12-4 CASSLGRGSEQYF TGTGCCAGCAGTTTAGGCAGGGGCTCCGAGCAGTACTTC
NA 16 NA TRBJ1-1 TRBV5-8 CATTWGRGISNTEAFF TGTGCCACTACGTGGGGTAGGGGGATCTCGAACACTGAAGCTTTCTTT
NA 14 NA TRBJ1-3 TRBV5-1 CASSLSNSGNTIYF TGCGCCAGCAGCTTGAGCAACTCTGGAAACACCATATATTTT
NA 16 NA TRBJ1-1 TRBV18 CASSPRVSGKDTEAFF TGTGCCAGCTCACCACGGGTTTCGGGGAAGGACACTGAAGCTTTCTTT
once 14 TRBD2 TRBJ2-1 TRBV7-3 CASSTSGSYNEQFF TGTGCCAGCAGCACTAGCGGCTCCTACAATGAGCAGTTCTTC
NA 16 NA TRBJ2-6 TRBV6-5 CASSYSSATGANVLTF TGTGCCAGCAGTTACTCGAGCGCTACTGGGGCCAACGTCCTGACTTTC
NA 19 TRBD2 TRBJ2-7 TRBV6-2/TRBV6-3 CASSYSPVPSGRAGYEQYF TGTGCCAGCAGTTACTCGCCAGTGCCTAGCGGGAGGGCGGGCTACGAGCAGTACTTC
NA 14 TRBD1 TRBJ1-2 TRBV24-1 CATSDRQGAYGYTF TGTGCCACCAGTGACCGACAGGGCGCATACGGCTACACCTTC
NA 15 NA TRBJ1-5 TRBV28 CASSPPGGSNQPQHF TGTGCCAGCAGTCCACCGGGGGGAAGCAATCAGCCCCAGCATTTT
NA 14 NA TRBJ2-7 TRBV28 CASSQVSVSYEQYF TGTGCCAGCAGCCAGGTGTCGGTCTCCTACGAGCAGTACTTC
NA 16 NA TRBJ1-1 TRBV19 CASSRTSGLGNTEAFF TGTGCCAGTAGCCGGACCTCGGGGTTAGGGAACACTGAAGCTTTCTTT
NA 12 TRBD1 TRBJ2-5 TRBV29-1 CSVDPSGTGEYF TGCAGCGTGGACCCATCCGGGACAGGGGAGTACTTC
NA 13 NA TRBJ1-3 TRBV7-9 CASSPRGGNTIYF TGTGCCAGCAGCCCTAGAGGCGGAAACACCATATATTTT